This note documents a single TCR beta chain sequence. Its cognate antigen is unknown. The source of the sample is a study of early T cells in non-severe SARS-CoV-2 infection. Study summary: Chains from this unsorted whole-blood bulk RNA could not be paired.

Each single cDNA molecule received a unique molecular identifier. TCRdb reprocessed the 5' RACE reads via MiXCR and lists one record per CDR3 protein. Among about 37,000 distinct CDR3 sequences listed, about 8% were seen once. Notes on the study in general: The matching step, a VDJdb search, favored anti-spike CD8 responses and missed private and CD4 specificities.

V gave up 4 bases and J gave up 8 bases, with 17 bases separating them. The CDR3 has 15 amino acids. Germline loops: CDR1 MDHEN, CDR2 SYDVKM. The sequencing used whole blood, collected at baseline. This TCR came from an adult who was a healthcare worker with PCR-confirmed SARS-CoV-2 infection or an uninfected control (not recorded which). J is TRBJ1-4 and V is TRBV28, with D possibly TRBD1 on 5 matching bases. The CDR3 region is CASSSPPSSGEKLFF. CDR3 DNA sequence: TGTGCCAGCAGTTCCCCCCCCTCGTCAGGGGAAAAACTGTTTTTT.